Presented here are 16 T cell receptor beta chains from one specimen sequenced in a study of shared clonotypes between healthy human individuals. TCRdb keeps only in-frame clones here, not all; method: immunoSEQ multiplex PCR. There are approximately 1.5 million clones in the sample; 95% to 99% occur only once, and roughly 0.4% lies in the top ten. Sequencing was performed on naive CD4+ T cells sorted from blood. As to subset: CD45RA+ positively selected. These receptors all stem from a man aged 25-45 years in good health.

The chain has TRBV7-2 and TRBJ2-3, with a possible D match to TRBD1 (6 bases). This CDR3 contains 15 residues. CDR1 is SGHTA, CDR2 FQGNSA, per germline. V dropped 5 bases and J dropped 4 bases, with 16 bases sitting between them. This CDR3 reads CASSPNRVPPDTQYF. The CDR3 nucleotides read TGTGCCAGCAGCCCTAACAGGGTCCCCCCAGATACGCAGTATTTT.

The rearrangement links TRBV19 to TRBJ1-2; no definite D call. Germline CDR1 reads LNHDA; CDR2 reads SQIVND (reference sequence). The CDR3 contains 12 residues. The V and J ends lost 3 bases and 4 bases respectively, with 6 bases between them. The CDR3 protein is CASSIDTYGYTF. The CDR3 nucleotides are TGTGCCAGTAGTATCGACACCTATGGCTACACCTTC. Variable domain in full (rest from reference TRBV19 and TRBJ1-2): DGGITQSPKYLFRKEGQNVTLSCEQNLNHDAMYWYRQDPGQGLRLIYYSQIVNDFQKGDIAEGYSVSREKKESFPLTVTSAQKNPTAFYLCASSIDTYGYTFGSGTRLTVV.

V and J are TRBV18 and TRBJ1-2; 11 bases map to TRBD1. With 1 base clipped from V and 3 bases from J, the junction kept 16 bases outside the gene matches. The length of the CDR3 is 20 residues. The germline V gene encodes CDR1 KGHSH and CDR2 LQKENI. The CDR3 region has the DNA TGTGCCAGCTCACCACTTTTTGTAGGGACAGGGGGGCCGACTGACTATGGCTACACCTTC. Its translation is CASSPLFVGTGGPTDYGYTF.

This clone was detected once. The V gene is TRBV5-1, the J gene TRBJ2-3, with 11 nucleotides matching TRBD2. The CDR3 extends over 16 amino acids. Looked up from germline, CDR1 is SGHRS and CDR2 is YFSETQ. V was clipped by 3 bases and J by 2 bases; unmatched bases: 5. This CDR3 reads CASSSLAGGFTDTQYF. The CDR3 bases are TGCGCCAGCAGCTCCCTAGCGGGAGGTTTCACAGATACGCAGTATTTT. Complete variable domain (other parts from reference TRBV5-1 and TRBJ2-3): KAGVTQTPRYLIKTRGQQVTLSCSPISGHRSVSWYQQTPGQGLQFLFEYFSETQRNKGNFPGRFSGRQFSNSRSEMNVSTLELGDSALYLCASSSLAGGFTDTQYFGPGTRLTVL.

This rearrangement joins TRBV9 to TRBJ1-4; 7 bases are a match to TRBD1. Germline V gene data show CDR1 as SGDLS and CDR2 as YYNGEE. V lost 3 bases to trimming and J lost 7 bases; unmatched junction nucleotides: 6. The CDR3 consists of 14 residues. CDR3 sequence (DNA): TGTGCCAGCAGCGGTACAGGGGCGAGTGAAAAACTGTTTTTT. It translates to CASSGTGASEKLFF.

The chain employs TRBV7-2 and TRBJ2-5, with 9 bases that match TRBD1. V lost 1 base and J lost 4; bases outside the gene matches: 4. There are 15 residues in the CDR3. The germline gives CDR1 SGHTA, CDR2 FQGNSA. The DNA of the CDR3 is TGTGCCAGCAGCTTAGTTGGGACAGGGACAGAGACCCAGTACTTC. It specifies CASSLVGTGTETQYF.

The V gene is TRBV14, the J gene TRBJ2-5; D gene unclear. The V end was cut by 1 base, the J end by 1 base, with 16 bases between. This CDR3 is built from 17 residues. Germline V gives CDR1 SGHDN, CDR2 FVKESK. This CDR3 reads CASSQGVQRPLQETQYF. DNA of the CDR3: TGTGCCAGCAGCCAAGGCGTACAGCGACCCCTCCAAGAGACCCAGTACTTC.

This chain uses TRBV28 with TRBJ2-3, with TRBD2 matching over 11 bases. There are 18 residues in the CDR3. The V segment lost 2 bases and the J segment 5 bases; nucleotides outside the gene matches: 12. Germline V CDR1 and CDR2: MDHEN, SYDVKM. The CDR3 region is CASSLRLAGGPALDTQYF. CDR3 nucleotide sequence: TGTGCCAGCAGTTTACGTTTAGCGGGAGGGCCGGCCTTAGATACGCAGTATTTT.

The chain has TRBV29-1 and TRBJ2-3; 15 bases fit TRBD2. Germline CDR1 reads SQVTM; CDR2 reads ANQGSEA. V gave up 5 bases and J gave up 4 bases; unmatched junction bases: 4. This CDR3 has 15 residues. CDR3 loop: CSVLGLAGGSDTQYF. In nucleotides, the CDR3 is TGCAGCGTTTTGGGACTAGCGGGAGGATCAGATACGCAGTATTTT.

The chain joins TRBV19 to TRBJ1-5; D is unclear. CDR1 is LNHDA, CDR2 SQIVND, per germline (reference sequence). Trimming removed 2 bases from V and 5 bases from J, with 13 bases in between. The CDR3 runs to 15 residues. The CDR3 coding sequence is TGTGCCAGTAGTATATTGTCCCAGCGACATCAGCCCCAGCATTTT. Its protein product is CASSILSQRHQPQHF.

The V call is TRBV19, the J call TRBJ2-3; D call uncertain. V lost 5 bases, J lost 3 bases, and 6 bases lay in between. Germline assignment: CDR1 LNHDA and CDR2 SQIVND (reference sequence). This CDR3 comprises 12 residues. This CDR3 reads CASSQSTDTQYF. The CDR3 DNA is TGTGCCAGTAGTCAATCTACAGATACGCAGTATTTT.

The CDR3 loop is CASSPGILYGYTF. The CDR3 DNA reads TGTGCCAGCAGCCCCGGGATCCTCTATGGCTACACCTTC. The genes are TRBV11-2 and TRBJ1-2; D gene unclear. Trimming removed 5 bases at V and 4 bases at J, with 11 bases between. The CDR3 runs to 13 residues. Germline V CDR1 and CDR2: SGHAT, FQNNGV.

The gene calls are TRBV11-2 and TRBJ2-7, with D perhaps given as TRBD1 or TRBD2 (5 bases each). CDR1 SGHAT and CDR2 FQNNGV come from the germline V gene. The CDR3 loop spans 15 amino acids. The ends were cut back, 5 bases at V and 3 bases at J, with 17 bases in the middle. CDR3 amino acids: CASSHGIRGVYEQYF. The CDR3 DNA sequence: TGTGCCAGCAGCCACGGGATCCGGGGCGTCTACGAGCAGTACTTC.

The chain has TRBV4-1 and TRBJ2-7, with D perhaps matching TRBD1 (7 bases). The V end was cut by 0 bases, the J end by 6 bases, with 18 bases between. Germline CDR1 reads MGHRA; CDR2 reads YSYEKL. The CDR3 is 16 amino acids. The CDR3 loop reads CASSQEWRGLPGEQYF. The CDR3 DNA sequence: TGCGCCAGCAGCCAAGAATGGAGGGGGCTGCCTGGCGAGCAGTACTTC.

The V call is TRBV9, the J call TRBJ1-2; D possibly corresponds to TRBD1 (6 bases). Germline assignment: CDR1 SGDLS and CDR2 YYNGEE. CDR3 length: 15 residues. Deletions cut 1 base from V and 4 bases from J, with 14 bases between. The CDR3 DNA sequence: TGTGCCAGCAGCGTAAACAGGGAAACTAGCTATGGCTACACCTTC. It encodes CASSVNRETSYGYTF. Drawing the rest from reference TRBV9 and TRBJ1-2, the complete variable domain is DSGVTQTPKHLITATGQRVTLRCSPRSGDLSVYWYQQSLDQGLQFLIQYYNGEERAKGNILERFSAQQFPDLHSELNLSSLELGDSALYFCASSVNRETSYGYTFGSGTRLTVV.

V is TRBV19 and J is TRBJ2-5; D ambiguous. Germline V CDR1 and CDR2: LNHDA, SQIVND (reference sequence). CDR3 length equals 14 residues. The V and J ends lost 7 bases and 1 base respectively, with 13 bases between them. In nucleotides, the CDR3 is TGTGCCAGTACCCCCAGGACGAGCCAAGAGACCCAGTACTTC. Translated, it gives CASTPRTSQETQYF.